Below, one T cell receptor beta chain is given with its context. In the authors' workflow: Using reference gene primer amplification, nucleated cell counts were estimated. Repertoires were generated with immunoSEQ multiplex PCR, while TCRdb's copy carries only in-frame clones and drops some. V and J calls and clone size are those listed in that table; D and trimming were worked out from the DNA. The table includes approximately 310,000 clones, 80% to 90% detected once. This sample is drawn from a study of blood T cell repertoires in COVID-19. In the study overall: Material from acute and convalescent COVID-19 was sourced from the United States, Italy and Spain.

The CDR3 is made up of 18 amino acids. V lost 2 bases to trimming and J lost 1 base; unmatched junction nucleotides: 10. Germline V lookup: CDR1 MNHEY, CDR2 SVGEGT. This clonotype originated in a man aged 50-59 years with active or convalescent COVID-19. The chain joins TRBV6-2 or TRBV6-3 to TRBJ1-1, with 10 bases that match TRBD1. Material: peripheral blood. The CDR3 is CASSYQIRDRGKNTEAFF. The CDR3 DNA reads as TGTGCCAGCAGTTACCAGATCCGGGACAGGGGAAAGAACACTGAAGCTTTCTTT.